This T cell receptor (beta chain) was captured in a study of spatial heterogeneity in lung cancer. Study at large: Samples came from approximately 65 TRACERx patients with untreated early-stage lung cancer. Sequencing of follow-up PBMC samples took place when they were available, at a median of about 2 years after resection.

Regarding the study as a whole: More often at tumor resection than at routine follow-up, ubiquitous expanded tumor TCRs were detected in the blood.

The library protocol tagged each TCR cDNA with a unique molecular identifier. One entry per CDR3 protein results from TCRdb running MiXCR on the 5' RACE reads. The repertoire holds roughly 120,000 distinct CDR3 sequences, 10% to 15% seen once, with 16% in the top ten. Per the germline V gene, CDR1 is MNHEY and CDR2 is SVGEGT. The CDR3 runs 13 residues. Trimming took 4 bases from V and 7 from J, leaving 10 bases between them. Time point defined: blood at routine non-recurrence follow-up after resection. Whole RNA was taken from tumor, nontumor lung or frozen PBMC; it was then sequenced unsorted. Ten or more counts support this clonotype. Its matching antigen is unknown.

This clonotype was obtained from a male donor with early-stage non-small cell lung cancer. Here the sequenced sample was PBMCs, taken at follow-up. The V call is TRBV6-2 or TRBV6-3, the J call TRBJ2-2; no clear D. DNA for the CDR3: TGTGCCAGCAGTTTAAAGTTGGGCGGGGAGCTGTTTTTT. It specifies CASSLKLGGELFF.